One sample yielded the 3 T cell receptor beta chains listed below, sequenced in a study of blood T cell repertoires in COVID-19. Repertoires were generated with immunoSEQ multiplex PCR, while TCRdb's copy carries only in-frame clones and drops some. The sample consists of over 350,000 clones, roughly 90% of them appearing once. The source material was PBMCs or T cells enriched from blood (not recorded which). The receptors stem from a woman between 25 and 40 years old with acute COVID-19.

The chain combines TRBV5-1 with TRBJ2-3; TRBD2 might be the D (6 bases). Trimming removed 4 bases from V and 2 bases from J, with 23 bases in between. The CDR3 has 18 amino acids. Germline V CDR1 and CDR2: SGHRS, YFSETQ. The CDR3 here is CASSQVMPSDKFTDTQYF. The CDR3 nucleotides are TGCGCCAGCAGCCAGGTTATGCCTAGCGACAAATTCACAGATACGCAGTATTTT.

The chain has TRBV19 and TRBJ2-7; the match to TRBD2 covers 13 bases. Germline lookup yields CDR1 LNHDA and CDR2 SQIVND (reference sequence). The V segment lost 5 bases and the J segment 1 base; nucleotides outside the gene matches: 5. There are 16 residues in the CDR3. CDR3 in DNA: TGTGCCAGTAGTTCCGGGACTAGCGGGGCATCCTACGAGCAGTACTTC. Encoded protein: CASSSGTSGASYEQYF.

This CDR3 reads CASSQSRGTRLDTQYF. CDR3 in DNA: TGCGCCAGCAGCCAGAGCAGGGGGACTCGCCTGGATACGCAGTATTTT. The chain combines TRBV4-1 with TRBJ2-3; the D gene is possibly TRBD1 (7 bases). Germline CDR1 and CDR2: MGHRA and YSYEKL. Trimming removed 3 bases at V and 6 bases at J, with 19 bases between. The CDR3 spans 16 residues.